The clone carrying this TCR beta chain was picked up many times. Its target is not known. Exclusion of a patient resulted from uncontrolled infection, other autoimmune disease, pregnancy or lactation. Diagnostic decisions used clinical symptoms, serum thyroxine and TRAb, thyroid ultrasound and orbital computed tomography. This entry is derived from a study of T cells in Graves' hyperthyroidism and ophthalmopathy. Study-wide context: Initial diagnosis, before any treatment, was when peripheral blood was collected. Study conclusions and caveats: Model-based prediction identified ophthalmopathy a median around seven months prior to its onset.

Germline V lookup: CDR1 MDHEN, CDR2 SYDVKM. The CDR3 runs 15 residues. V was pared by 5 bases and J by 1 base, with 5 bases of the junction left unmatched. The CDR3 regions of TCR beta were amplified from RNA transcripts. Initially, a first-round RT-PCR of the TCR CDR3 employed the HTBI primer set. A single record per CDR3 protein comes from TCRdb applying MiXCR to the multiplex PCR reads. The sample records nearly 600,000 distinct CDR3 sequences, roughly 13% being singletons. This rearrangement joins TRBV28 to TRBJ1-5; TRBD1 matches 7 bases. The sequence was collected from a woman in her 30s with Graves' hyperthyroidism that later progressed to Graves' ophthalmopathy. Sample: blood. CDR3 in DNA: TGTGCCAGCAGTGTTCAGGGGGGCAGCAATCAGCCCCAGCATTTT. This gives the protein CASSVQGGSNQPQHF.